This T cell receptor beta chain was identified during a study of T cells after posttransplantation cyclophosphamide. A marrow graft followed busulfan-fludarabine conditioning, with cyclophosphamide on days +3 and +4. This clone was seen ten or more times. The table came from immunoSEQ multiplex PCR; TCRdb's copy has only in-frame clones and leaves some out. This sample has around 24,000 clones and no singletons, with more than 1.5% in the ten largest. V was cut by 11 bases and J by 2 bases, with 16 bases left in between. The CDR3 contains 13 residues. Germline assignment: CDR1 ENHRY and CDR2 SYGVKD. This sequence originates from a young adult male patient who received an allogeneic stem cell transplant from a related donor, was CMV-positive, and had no GVHD. These T cells may partly come from the graft donor. The sequenced sample was PBMCs, obtained after allogeneic stem cell transplant with posttransplant cyclophosphamide. This chain connects TRBV10-3 to TRBJ2-7; D might be TRBD1 (6 bases). For the CDR3, the DNA is TGTGCCCCCTCCGGGACAACCGCCTACGAGCAGTACTTC. It translates to CAPSGTTAYEQYF.